A selection of T cell receptor beta chains follows, all from one sample in a study of response to subunit inactivated influenza vaccine. MiXCR, run by TCRdb on the RT-PCR reads, gives a single entry per CDR3 protein. Among around 530,000 distinct CDR3 sequences listed, approximately 15% were seen once. Sequencing was performed on CD4+ T cells sorted from PBMCs, taken roughly 24 months after vaccination. Receptors were obtained from a man between 50 and 75 years old who received an inactivated influenza vaccine. Each CDR3 is given with its conserved first and last residue. A D gene is named only where the DNA matches it firmly. Rows give clone size only sometimes, using once, few, many, or a class for an expanded clone.

clone_size j_call d_call v_call cdr3_aa cdr3_nt
- TRBJ2-1 TRBD2 TRBV12-3/TRBV12-4 CASSLVAGVEQFF TGTGCCAGCAGTTTAGTAGCGGGGGTTGAGCAGTTCTTC
many TRBJ2-2 - TRBV28 CASSLPRGELFF TGTGCCAGCAGTTTACCCCGGGGGGAGCTGTTTTTT
few TRBJ2-3 TRBD2 TRBV11-2 CASSPISGGISDTQYF TGTGCCAGCAGCCCCATTAGCGGGGGAATATCAGATACGCAGTATTTT
few TRBJ2-7 - TRBV5-1 CASSFDPSYEQYF TGCGCCAGCAGCTTTGACCCTTCCTACGAGCAGTACTTC
- TRBJ1-4 - TRBV2 CASSPTKQGVIIF TGTGCCAGCAGCCCTACGAAACAGGGTGTTATTATTTTT
- TRBJ1-2 - TRBV10-3 CAISESPGDYGYTF TGTGCCATCAGTGAATCCCCCGGGGACTATGGCTACACCTTC
- TRBJ2-1 - TRBV7-2 CASSPMLSGSYNEQFF TGTGCCAGCAGCCCTATGCTGAGTGGCTCCTACAATGAGCAGTTCTTC
- TRBJ2-3 TRBD2 TRBV11-2 CASSVRGLAGGLGTDTQYF TGTGCCAGCAGCGTCCGCGGACTAGCGGGGGGGCTTGGCACAGATACGCAGTATTTT
- TRBJ2-3 TRBD1 TRBV5-1 CASSRGTGLGGDTQYF TGCGCCAGCAGCAGGGGGACAGGGCTCGGGGGAGATACGCAGTATTTT
few TRBJ2-3 TRBD2 TRBV29-1 CSASTSGSSKDTQYF TGCAGCGCTTCGACTAGCGGGAGTTCCAAAGATACGCAGTATTTT
few TRBJ2-3 - TRBV29-1 CSVGTLVGDTQYF TGCAGCGTTGGGACACTGGTGGGAGATACGCAGTATTTT
few TRBJ2-7 TRBD2 TRBV20-1 CSARAGLAGVAYEQYF TGCAGTGCTAGAGCCGGACTCGCGGGAGTGGCCTACGAGCAGTACTTC
- TRBJ1-5 TRBD1 TRBV6-1 CASKGGPGQPQHF TGTGCCAGCAAAGGGGGCCCCGGTCAGCCCCAGCATTTT
few TRBJ2-1 TRBD1 TRBV6-2/TRBV6-3 CASLRDSSYNEQFF TGTGCCAGCCTCCGGGACAGCTCCTACAATGAGCAGTTCTTC
- TRBJ2-2 TRBD2 TRBV6-5 CASSYSIRAGGDTGELFF TGTGCCAGCAGTTACTCCATTCGAGCGGGGGGCGACACCGGGGAGCTGTTTTTT
- TRBJ2-3 - TRBV5-1 CASSLGQGLHTQYF TGCGCCAGCAGCCTTGGACAGGGACTACATACGCAGTATTTT
- TRBJ2-7 - TRBV6-5 CASSYSKTRNYEQYF TGTGCCAGCAGTTACTCGAAGACGAGGAACTACGAGCAGTACTTC
many TRBJ2-3 TRBD2 TRBV20-1 CSVTSGNTDTQYF TGCAGTGTGACTAGCGGGAACACAGATACGCAGTATTTT
- TRBJ1-2 TRBD1 TRBV3-1 CASSDSGTAGYTF TGTGCCAGCAGCGATTCCGGGACAGCTGGCTACACCTTC
- TRBJ2-7 TRBD1 TRBV27 CASSIGQGVSYEQYF TGTGCCAGCAGTATCGGACAGGGGGTATCCTACGAGCAGTACTTC
many TRBJ2-3 TRBD2 TRBV12-3/TRBV12-4 CASSFSGGGGTDTQYF TGTGCCAGCAGTTTTTCTGGGGGGGGTGGGACAGATACGCAGTATTTT
- TRBJ2-1 TRBD2 TRBV2 CASSEGIAGGPLFF TGTGCCAGCAGTGAAGGTATAGCGGGAGGGCCTTTGTTCTTC
few TRBJ1-2 - TRBV7-2 CASSFQRTGEGGYTF TGTGCCAGCAGCTTTCAGCGGACGGGGGAGGGGGGCTACACCTTC
many TRBJ2-7 - TRBV10-3 CAISEGAVSSYEQYF TGTGCCATCAGTGAGGGGGCGGTAAGCTCCTACGAGCAGTACTTC
few TRBJ2-7 TRBD2 TRBV7-9 CASSPGLAGASEQYF TGTGCCAGCAGCCCGGGACTAGCGGGAGCTAGCGAGCAGTACTTC
- TRBJ2-3 - TRBV2 CASRTGRVTDTQYF TGTGCCAGCAGGACCGGAAGGGTCACAGATACGCAGTATTTT
few TRBJ1-1 - TRBV7-9 CASSLVVSDENTEAFF TGTGCCAGCAGCTTAGTAGTGTCCGATGAGAACACTGAAGCTTTCTTT
- TRBJ2-3 - TRBV7-7 CASSLERPGGADTQYF TGTGCCAGCAGCTTAGAAAGACCGGGGGGCGCGGATACGCAGTATTTT
few TRBJ2-7 TRBD2 TRBV7-2 CASSKTSGSLYEQYF TGTGCCAGCAGCAAGACTAGCGGGAGCCTCTACGAGCAGTACTTC
many TRBJ2-1 TRBD2 TRBV20-1 CSALLAGGVDEQFF TGCAGTGCTCTACTAGCGGGAGGGGTTGATGAGCAGTTCTTC
- TRBJ1-4 - TRBV20-1 CSANYRGGANEKLFF TGCAGTGCTAACTATAGGGGCGGAGCTAATGAAAAACTGTTTTTT
- TRBJ2-7 TRBD2 TRBV29-1 CSGGGGSYEQYF TGCAGCGGTGGGGGAGGGAGCTACGAGCAGTACTTC
few TRBJ1-3 - TRBV20-1 CSARPRWGLGNTIYF TGCAGTGCTAGGCCCCGATGGGGCCTAGGAAACACCATATATTTT
few TRBJ2-7 - TRBV5-1 CASSLGVVGNEQYF TGCGCCAGCAGCTTGGGGGTAGTGGGAAACGAGCAGTACTTC
- TRBJ1-6 TRBD1 TRBV28 CASSPTGAFSPLHF TGTGCCAGCAGTCCGACAGGGGCTTTTTCACCCCTCCACTTT
few TRBJ2-5 TRBD1 TRBV4-3 CASSPGGGQGVETQYF TGCGCCAGCAGCCCGGGGGGCGGACAGGGGGTGGAGACCCAGTACTTC
- TRBJ1-5 - TRBV7-9 CASGKGGGGNQPQHF TGTGCCAGCGGAAAAGGGGGTGGTGGCAATCAGCCCCAGCATTTT
- TRBJ1-5 - TRBV4-3 CASSVGVRGGEPQHF TGCGCCAGCAGCGTCGGAGTGCGGGGTGGGGAGCCCCAGCATTTT
- TRBJ2-2 TRBD1 TRBV7-6 CASSLRDRGNTGELFF TGTGCCAGCAGCCTCCGGGACAGGGGGAACACCGGGGAGCTGTTTTTT
few TRBJ2-5 - TRBV5-1 CASRSLPTQETQYF TGCGCCAGCAGGTCCCTCCCAACTCAAGAGACCCAGTACTTC
few TRBJ1-6 - TRBV20-1 CSAYSGSGPLHF TGCAGTGCATATTCAGGGTCGGGACCCCTCCACTTT
many TRBJ2-5 - TRBV5-1 CASSLYPGAEKTQYF TGCGCCAGCAGCTTGTACCCGGGAGCGGAGAAGACCCAGTACTTC
- TRBJ2-1 TRBD2 TRBV20-1 CSARAGAGVYNEQFF TGCAGTGCCAGAGCAGGAGCGGGAGTGTACAATGAGCAGTTCTTC
- TRBJ1-2 TRBD1 TRBV5-1 CASSSDGQVTSGGYTF TGCGCCAGCAGCTCGGATGGACAGGTGACTTCAGGAGGCTACACCTTC
many TRBJ1-1 TRBD1 TRBV12-3/TRBV12-4 CASSFEGTGGGTEAFF TGTGCCAGCAGTTTTGAAGGGACAGGGGGTGGCACTGAAGCTTTCTTT
many TRBJ2-1 TRBD2 TRBV12-3/TRBV12-4 CASSLSSGRGNEQFF TGTGCCAGCAGTTTATCTAGCGGGAGGGGCAATGAGCAGTTCTTC
few TRBJ2-3 - TRBV20-1 CSARSRADTQYF TGCAGTGCGCGGTCACGTGCAGATACGCAGTATTTT
- TRBJ2-2 TRBD1 TRBV28 CASIGTDLTGELFF TGTGCCAGCATCGGGACAGACCTCACCGGGGAGCTGTTTTTT
- TRBJ2-3 - TRBV10-3 CAIRGSGGLNTDTQYF TGTGCCATCAGAGGGTCGGGGGGCCTGAACACAGATACGCAGTATTTT
few TRBJ2-7 TRBD2 TRBV20-1 CSVRTSGYEQYF TGCAGTGTCCGGACTAGCGGCTACGAGCAGTACTTC
- TRBJ1-1 TRBD1 TRBV5-1 CASSPGQGLVMVGAFF TGCGCCAGCAGCCCTGGACAGGGTTTAGTAATGGTGGGAGCTTTCTTT
few TRBJ2-7 - TRBV10-3 CAISDIPYEQYF TGTGCCATCAGTGACATCCCCTACGAGCAGTACTTC
- TRBJ1-5 - TRBV19 CASRLTPSSLNQPQHF TGTGCCAGTAGACTAACCCCGTCTTCACTGAATCAGCCCCAGCATTTT
many TRBJ1-1 - TRBV7-8 CASSLTGSTEAFF TGTGCCAGCAGCCTCACAGGGAGTACCGAAGCTTTCTTT